This TCR beta chain derives from a study of CD8 T cells in Susac syndrome. This clonotype appeared a single time. The RNA input was about 0.45 to 1 ug, and it was reverse transcribed with random hexamers. TCRdb used MiXCR to reprocess the immunoSEQ multiplex PCR reads, holding one entry per CDR3 protein. The sample yields 140,000 to 150,000 distinct CDR3 sequences, approximately 95% seen once. Trimming removed 0 bases at V and 1 base at J, with 12 bases between. Germline CDR1 SGHNT, CDR2 YYREEE (reference sequence). The CDR3 has 16 amino acids. Sequenced material: CD4+ T cells from PBMCs. The rearrangement uses TRBV5-4 and TRBJ2-3, with D maybe TRBD1 (6 bases). The source is a human donor with multiple sclerosis. This CDR3 is CASSLGSRTGTDTQYF. The CDR3 nucleotides read TGTGCCAGCAGCTTGGGGTCTAGGACAGGCACAGATACGCAGTATTTT.